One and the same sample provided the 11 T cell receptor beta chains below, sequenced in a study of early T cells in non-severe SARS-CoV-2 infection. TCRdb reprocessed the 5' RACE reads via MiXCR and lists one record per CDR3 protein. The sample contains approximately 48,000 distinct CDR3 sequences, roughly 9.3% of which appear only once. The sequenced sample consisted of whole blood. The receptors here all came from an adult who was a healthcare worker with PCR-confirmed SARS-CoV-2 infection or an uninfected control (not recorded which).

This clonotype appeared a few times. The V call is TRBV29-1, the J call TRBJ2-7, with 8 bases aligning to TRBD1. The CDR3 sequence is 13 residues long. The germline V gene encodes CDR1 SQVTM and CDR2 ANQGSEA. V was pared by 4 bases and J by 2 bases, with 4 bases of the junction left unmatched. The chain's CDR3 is CSVGLGQAYEQYF. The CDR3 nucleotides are TGCAGCGTTGGGCTGGGACAGGCCTACGAGCAGTACTTC.

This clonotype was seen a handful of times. CDR3 DNA: TGTGCCAGCAGCCAAGATGGGGGAGGAGGCTACACCTTC. It is translated as CASSQDGGGGYTF. The gene calls are TRBV7-3 and TRBJ1-2; a possible D gene is TRBD1 (5 bases). From germline, CDR1 is SGHTA and CDR2 FQGTGA. The CDR3 consists of 13 residues. Deletions cut 5 bases from V and 8 bases from J, with 15 bases between.

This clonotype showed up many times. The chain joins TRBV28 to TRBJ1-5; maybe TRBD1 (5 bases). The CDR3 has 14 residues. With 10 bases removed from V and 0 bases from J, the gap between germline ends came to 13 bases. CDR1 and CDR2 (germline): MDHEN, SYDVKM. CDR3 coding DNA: TGTGCCACCTTGAGAAGGGGTAGCAATCAGCCCCAGCATTTT. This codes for CATLRRGSNQPQHF. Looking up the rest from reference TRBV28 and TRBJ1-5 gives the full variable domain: DVKVTQSSRYLVKRTGEKVFLECVQDMDHENMFWYRQDPGLGLRLIYFSYDVKMKEKGDIPEGYSVSREKKERFSLILESASTNQTSMYLCATLRRGSNQPQHFGDGTRLSIL.

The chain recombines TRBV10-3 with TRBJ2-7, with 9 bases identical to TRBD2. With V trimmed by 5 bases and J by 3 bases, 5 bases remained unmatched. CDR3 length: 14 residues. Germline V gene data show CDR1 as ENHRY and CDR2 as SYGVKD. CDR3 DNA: TGTGCCATCAGTTCCGGGACTAGCTTCTACGAGCAGTACTTC. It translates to CAISSGTSFYEQYF.

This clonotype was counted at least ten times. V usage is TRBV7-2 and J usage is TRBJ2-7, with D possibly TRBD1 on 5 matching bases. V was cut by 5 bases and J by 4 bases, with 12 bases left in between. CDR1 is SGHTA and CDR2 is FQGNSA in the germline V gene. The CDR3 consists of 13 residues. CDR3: CASSTTAGYEQYF. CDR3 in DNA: TGTGCCAGCAGCACCACCGCAGGGTACGAGCAGTACTTC.

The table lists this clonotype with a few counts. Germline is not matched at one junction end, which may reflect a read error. CDR3 sequence reads: CAISESPGSRAGFELF. CDR3 nucleotides: TGTGCCATCAGTGAGTCCCCCGGATCTAGGGCCGGGTTTGAGCTCTTC. The chain has TRBV10-3 and TRBJ2-1, with D unresolved. The CDR3 spans 16 residues. CDR1 and CDR2 (germline): ENHRY, SYGVKD.

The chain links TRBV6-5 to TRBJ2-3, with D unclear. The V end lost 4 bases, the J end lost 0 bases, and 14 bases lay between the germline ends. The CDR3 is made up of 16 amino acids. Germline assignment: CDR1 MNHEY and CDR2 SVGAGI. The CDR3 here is CASSFTPGSSTDTQYF. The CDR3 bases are TGTGCCAGCAGTTTCACTCCCGGTTCTAGCACAGATACGCAGTATTTT.

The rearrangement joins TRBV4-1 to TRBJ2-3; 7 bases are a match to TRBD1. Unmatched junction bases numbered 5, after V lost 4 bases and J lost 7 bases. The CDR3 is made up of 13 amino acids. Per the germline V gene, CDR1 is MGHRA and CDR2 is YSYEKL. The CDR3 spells CASSLLQGNTQYF. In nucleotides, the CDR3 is TGCGCCAGCAGCCTATTACAGGGGAATACGCAGTATTTT.

The CDR3 spells CASSVGRDYEQYF. CDR3 in DNA: TGTGCCAGCAGCGTAGGCAGGGACTACGAGCAGTACTTC. The V call is TRBV9, the J call TRBJ2-7, with D possibly being TRBD1 (5 bases). Germline assignment: CDR1 SGDLS and CDR2 YYNGEE. Trimming removed 0 bases at V and 3 bases at J, with 7 bases between. The length of the CDR3 is 13 residues.

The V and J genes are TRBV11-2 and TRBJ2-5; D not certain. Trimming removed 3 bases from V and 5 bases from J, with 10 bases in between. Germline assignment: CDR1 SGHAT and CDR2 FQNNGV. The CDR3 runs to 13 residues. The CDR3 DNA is TGTGCCAGCAGCTTGACTCCGAGTGAGACCCAGTACTTC. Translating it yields CASSLTPSETQYF.

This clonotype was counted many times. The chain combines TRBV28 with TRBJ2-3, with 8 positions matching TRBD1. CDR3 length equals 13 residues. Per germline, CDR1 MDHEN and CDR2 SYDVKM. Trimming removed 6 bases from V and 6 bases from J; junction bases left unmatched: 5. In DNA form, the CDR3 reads TGTGCCAGCAGGGACAGGACAGGGGATACGCAGTATTTT. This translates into CASRDRTGDTQYF. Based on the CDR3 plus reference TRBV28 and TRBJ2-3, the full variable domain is DVKVTQSSRYLVKRTGEKVFLECVQDMDHENMFWYRQDPGLGLRLIYFSYDVKMKEKGDIPEGYSVSREKKERFSLILESASTNQTSMYLCASRDRTGDTQYFGPGTRLTVL.